The 11 T cell receptor beta chains below all came from one sample that was sequenced in a study of T cell responses to AZD1222 COVID-19 vaccine. Produced via immunoSEQ multiplex PCR; TCRdb's table is partial and in-frame only. This sample has some 120,000 clones, with about 90% found just once. Sequenced here: peripheral blood, sampled on day 0 of AZD1222 vaccination. These receptors were obtained from an adult in good health.

This clone was picked up a small number of times. The rearrangement uses TRBV7-6 and TRBJ1-6, with D unresolved. CDR1 and CDR2 from the germline V gene are SGHVS and FNYEAQ. The length of the CDR3 is 15 residues. Trimming cost V 2 bases and J 5 bases, with 10 bases left between them. The CDR3 protein is CASSLYMSDNSPLHF. The CDR3 DNA sequence: TGTGCCAGCAGCTTATATATGTCAGATAATTCACCCCTCCACTTT.

The chain recombines TRBV19 with TRBJ2-3; D is unclear. V lost 1 base and J lost 2, with 10 bases in between. The germline gives CDR1 LNHDA, CDR2 SQIVND (reference sequence). This CDR3 comprises 15 residues. The CDR3 DNA sequence: TGTGCCAGTAGTATAGGCAGCTTAAACACAGATACGCAGTATTTT. It codes for CASSIGSLNTDTQYF.

This chain joins TRBV7-9 and TRBJ2-3, with D possibly matching TRBD2 (6 bases). The V gene lost 0 bases and the J gene lost 0 bases, with 7 bases spanning the gap. CDR3 length: 15 residues. CDR1 SEHNR and CDR2 FQNEAQ come from the germline V gene (reference sequence). CDR3 protein: CASSLAGGSTDTQYF. Here the CDR3 DNA reads TGTGCCAGCAGCTTAGCGGGAGGTAGCACAGATACGCAGTATTTT.

V and J are TRBV7-8 and TRBJ1-1, with unresolved D. V gave up 2 bases and J gave up 2 bases, with 6 bases separating them. The CDR3 loop spans 13 amino acids. CDR1 and CDR2 from the germline V gene are SGHVS and FQNEAQ. The CDR3 sequence: CASSLSSNTEAFF. For the CDR3, the DNA is TGTGCCAGCAGCTTAAGCAGTAACACTGAAGCTTTCTTT.

CDR3 loop: CAIRGQENTGELFF. The CDR3 bases are TGTGCCATCAGGGGACAGGAGAACACCGGGGAGCTGTTTTTT. The chain combines TRBV6-5 with TRBJ2-2; 8 nucleotides align to TRBD1. Germline V gives CDR1 MNHEY, CDR2 SVGAGI. This CDR3 spans 14 amino acids. V shed 10 bases, J shed 1 base, and the junction held 5 bases outside the gene matches.

The J gene is TRBJ2-1, the V gene TRBV7-3, with 14 bases identical to TRBD2. This CDR3 spans 18 amino acids. The germline V gene encodes CDR1 SGHTA and CDR2 FQGTGA. V shed 2 bases, J shed 4 bases, and the junction held 7 bases outside the gene matches. Here the CDR3 reads CASSLAGTSGSLYNEQFF. The CDR3 nucleotides are TGTGCCAGCAGCTTAGCGGGGACTAGCGGGAGTTTATACAATGAGCAGTTCTTC.

The gene calls are TRBV4-2 and TRBJ1-2; maybe TRBD1 (5 bases). CDR1 and CDR2 (germline): LGHNA, YNFKEQ. The CDR3 sequence is 14 residues long. Trimming removed 3 bases from V and 4 bases from J, with 12 bases in between. This chain's CDR3 is CASSQGGVLYGYTF. Written as DNA, the CDR3 is TGTGCCAGCAGCCAGGGAGGGGTCCTCTATGGCTACACCTTC.

This chain links TRBV2 with TRBJ2-1, with TRBD1 identical over 7 bases. Per the germline V gene, CDR1 is SNHLY and CDR2 is FYNNEI. CDR3 length equals 15 residues. V shed 3 bases, J shed 5 bases, and the junction held 7 bases outside the gene matches. The CDR3 spells CASSDPGQPNNEQFF. CDR3 coding DNA: TGTGCCAGCAGTGATCCGGGACAGCCTAACAATGAGCAGTTCTTC.

The chain employs TRBV19 and TRBJ2-7; D possibly matches TRBD1 or TRBD2 (5 bases each). V was cut by 6 bases and J by 2 bases, with 11 bases left in between. The V gene's germline CDR1 is LNHDA and CDR2 SQIVND (reference sequence). The length of the CDR3 is 13 residues. As DNA, the CDR3 is TGTGCCAGTAGCCGGGACGTAACCTACGAGCAGTACTTC. Residues: CASSRDVTYEQYF.

The chain is built from TRBV6-5 and TRBJ2-1; a weak D match, TRBD2 (5 bases). This CDR3 region has 15 residues. CDR1 and CDR2 from the germline V gene are MNHEY and SVGAGI. Trimming took off 9 bases at V and 1 base at J, with 16 bases between the two ends. The CDR3 coding sequence is TGTGCCAGTGGCTTGGAAGCGGCGTCCTACAATGAGCAGTTCTTC. Translation gives CASGLEAASYNEQFF.

V is TRBV30 and J is TRBJ1-5; D is unclear. Trimming pared 1 base from V and 1 base from J, leaving 14 bases between. CDR3 length equals 16 residues. The germline gives CDR1 GTSNPN, CDR2 SVGIG (reference sequence). DNA for the CDR3: TGTGCCTGGAGTGCGGGAGGGAGGGTAAGCAATCAGCCCCAGCATTTT. This encodes CAWSAGGRVSNQPQHF.